This paragraph covers one TCR beta chain sequence. As yet, its antigen is unknown. Noted time point: after dendritic cell vaccination, including at tumor progression/relapse. Input was approximately 2.1 ug genomic DNA, or all available if less. Here immunoSEQ multiplex PCR was the method, and the copy in TCRdb shows in-frame clones only, minus some. The sample records about 100,000 clones, around 80% being singletons. Trimming shortened V by 5 bases and J by 2 bases, and 16 bases separated the two germline ends. CDR3 size: 15 residues. CDR1 and CDR2 from the germline V gene are SGHTA and FQGTGA. The data originate from a study of glioma-infiltrating T cells after dendritic cell vaccination. Study-wide findings and caveats: Longer survival after dendritic cell vaccination followed higher pretreatment TIL content. Higher TCR clonality did not directly relate to longer survival.

Sequenced here: blood, sampled after dendritic cell vaccination. The rearrangement links TRBV7-3 to TRBJ2-7; D possibly corresponds to TRBD2 (6 bases). This clonotype was obtained from a human donor with glioblastoma. CDR3 loop: CASSQSAGGAYEQYF. CDR3 coding DNA: TGTGCCAGCAGCCAGAGCGCCGGGGGAGCCTACGAGCAGTACTTC.